This T cell receptor beta chain was captured by sequencing in a study of graft-versus-host responses after intestinal transplantation. Notes on the study in general: Marrow from the recipient contained GvH clones, some of which had appeared first in ileum or blood. Researchers found peak circulating GvH clone levels linked to early post-transplant HvG declines.

Comments on this clone: Its antigen is unidentified.

V was cut by 0 bases and J by 2 bases, with 14 bases left in between. The CDR3 runs to 17 residues. CDR1 is SGHAT, CDR2 FQNNGV, per germline. Profiled with immunoSEQ multiplex PCR; TCRdb holds only in-frame clones, not every one. Here the sample spans over 45,000 clones, about 87% being singletons. Source: PBMCs, taken 26 days after transplant. V gene TRBV11-2 combines with J gene TRBJ2-1, with unresolved D. This sequence was found in a human patient who received an intestinal transplant, so some T cells may come from the graft donor. The CDR3, as DNA: TGTGCCAGCAGCTTAGATCGTGGCAGGTCCCCCTACAATGAGCAGTTCTTC. Protein product: CASSLDRGRSPYNEQFF.